A selection of T cell receptor beta chains follows, all from one sample in a study of human CD4 T cells and Enterobacteriaceae. The data were produced by immunoSEQ multiplex PCR, yet TCRdb's version contains in-frame clones alone and is incomplete. The sample includes about 29,000 clones, roughly four fifths of them seen just once. Source material: memory CD4+ T cells from blood. Every receptor here comes from a human donor in good health. Each CDR3 is given with its conserved first and last residue. A D gene is named only where the DNA matches it firmly. Rows give clone size only sometimes, using once, few, many, or a class for an expanded clone.

TRBV5-1	TRBD1	TRBJ2-4	NA	TGCGCCAGCAGCCCGGGACAGGGGAGGGACATTCAGTACTTC	CASSPGQGRDIQYF
TRBV7-9	NA	TRBJ1-2	NA	TGTGCCAGCAGCTTAGAAACCAGTGGCTACACCTTC	CASSLETSGYTF
TRBV6-1	NA	TRBJ1-1	NA	TGTGCCAGCAGTAGAAACACTGAAGCTTTCTTT	CASSRNTEAFF
TRBV2	NA	TRBJ1-2	NA	TGTGCCAGCCTATCCGGGACCGAGATATATGGCTACACCTTC	CASLSGTEIYGYTF
TRBV19	NA	TRBJ2-3	NA	TGTGCCAGTAGTTTTAACACAGATACGCAGTATTTT	CASSFNTDTQYF
TRBV6-5	NA	TRBJ2-2	once	TGTGCCAGCAGTCCGACCCTTACCGGGGAGCTGTTTTTT	CASSPTLTGELFF
TRBV5-1	NA	TRBJ2-1	NA	TGCGCCAGCAGCTTGGAGCAGGCCAGTGCGCGGCAGTTCTTC	CASSLEQASARQFF
TRBV28	NA	TRBJ1-3	NA	TGTGCCAGTGTCTTGGGAATGTTTGGAAACACCATATATTTT	CASVLGMFGNTIYF
TRBV6-6	NA	TRBJ2-3	NA	TGTGCCAGCAGTTACACCCGGATCCCAGATACGCAGTATTTT	CASSYTRIPDTQYF
TRBV27	TRBD1	TRBJ1-1	once	TGTGCCAGCAGGCTGAACAGGGGGCTTGACACTGAAGCTTTCTTT	CASRLNRGLDTEAFF
TRBV7-9	NA	TRBJ1-2	few	TGTGCCAGCAGCCCCGACTTCCCCAACTATGGCTACACCTTC	CASSPDFPNYGYTF
TRBV5-6	TRBD1	TRBJ1-5	once	TGTGCCAGCAGCTCGGCCGGGACAGGCAATCAGCCCCAGCATTTT	CASSSAGTGNQPQHF
TRBV6-1	TRBD2	TRBJ2-7	once	TGTGCCAGCAGTGGTAGGGAGGGGAGAACGCCCTACGAGCAGTACTTC	CASSGREGRTPYEQYF
TRBV28	NA	TRBJ1-2	NA	TGTGCCAGCAGCCCCCCAGGGCGAGCTAACTATGGCTACACCTTC	CASSPPGRANYGYTF
TRBV6-1	NA	TRBJ2-1	NA	TGTGCCAGCAGTGAAGAGGCCGGGACGAGCTTCTACAATGAGCAGTTCTTC	CASSEEAGTSFYNEQFF